These 5 T cell receptor beta chains came from one sample sequenced in a study of T cell repertoires in cytomegalovirus infection. In TCRdb, the reads were re-called with MiXCR into one record per CDR3 protein. Seen here are a few hundred thousand distinct CDR3 sequences, more than 8% observed once, and the top ten hold 3.5% to 4.5%. The sequenced sample was PBMCs. The receptors derive from a human donor in good health (CMV status not recorded). Some clones in this sample may be carry-over from other donors' samples.

The rearrangement uses TRBV12-3 or TRBV12-4 and TRBJ1-1; TRBD1 agrees at 7 bases. This CDR3 spans 15 amino acids. J lost 1 base, V lost 5 bases, and 7 bases had no gene match. CDR3 sequence (DNA): TGTGCCAGCAGTCTCTCTAGGGACAGGAACACTGAAGCTTTCTTT. The encoded protein is CASSLSRDRNTEAFF.

This clonotype showed up just a few times. The chain uses TRBV27 and TRBJ1-2, with unresolved D. The ends were cut back, 3 bases at V and 5 bases at J, with 16 bases in the middle. The CDR3 is 15 residues long. In germline, CDR1 is MNHEY, CDR2 SMNVEV (reference sequence). CDR3 sequence (DNA): TGTGCCAGCAGTTTCTACAGTTTTGACCCTTATGGCTACACCTTC. It is translated as CASSFYSFDPYGYTF.

This clonotype was detected many times. This sequence joins TRBV25-1 and TRBJ1-1; 9 bases are shared with TRBD1. In germline, CDR1 is MGHDK, CDR2 SYGVNS. This CDR3 has 14 amino acids. The V gene end was trimmed by 4 bases and the J gene end by 5 bases; junction bases not matched to a gene: 5. CDR3 protein: CASSGGTGSTEAFF. The CDR3 DNA reads TGTGCCAGCAGTGGGGGGACAGGGAGTACTGAAGCTTTCTTT.

This clonotype was seen ten or more times. This sequence joins TRBV7-2 and TRBJ2-3, with a tentative D call TRBD1 (5 bases). Germline loops: CDR1 SGHTA, CDR2 FQGNSA. This CDR3 spans 12 amino acids. The V and J ends lost 3 bases and 5 bases respectively, with 6 bases between them. For the CDR3, the DNA is TGTGCCAGCAGCTTTAGGGGAGATACGCAGTATTTT. Its protein is CASSFRGDTQYF.

There are many counts of this clonotype. The chain employs TRBV7-2 and TRBJ1-1, with TRBD1 identical over 7 bases. Germline V lookup: CDR1 SGHTA, CDR2 FQGNSA. There are 14 residues in the CDR3. With 3 bases clipped from V and 4 bases from J, the junction kept 5 bases outside the gene matches. CDR3 nucleotides: TGTGCCAGCAGCTTCAGGACAGGAGGCACTGAAGCTTTCTTT. It translates to CASSFRTGGTEAFF.